This TCR beta chain was observed in a study of blood T cell repertoires in COVID-19. The wider study: Sites across the United States, Italy and Spain contributed samples from acute and convalescent COVID-19. Sources were T cells, B-cell-depleted T cells, or PBMCs; the material itself was cDNA or gDNA.

Authors' processing steps: How many nucleated cells were present was estimated from reference gene primer amplification. The repertoire was sequenced with immunoSEQ multiplex PCR; TCRdb's copy has only in-frame clones and lacks some. V, J and clone size were drawn from that table, and D and trimming were deduced from the DNA. The sample shows some 150,000 clones, around nine tenths of them seen only once. This CDR3 contains 15 residues. Germline-derived CDR1 and CDR2 are SGHRS and YFSETQ. After removal of 5 bases from V and 4 bases from J, the junction contained 9 bases not matched to a gene. The chain has TRBV5-1 and TRBJ1-3; 7 bases line up with TRBD1. This clonotype was obtained from a woman aged 50 to 65 with active or convalescent COVID-19. Sequenced material: peripheral blood. The CDR3 is CASSPNTGAGNTIYF. In DNA form, the CDR3 reads TGCGCCAGCAGTCCAAACACAGGGGCCGGAAACACCATATATTTT.